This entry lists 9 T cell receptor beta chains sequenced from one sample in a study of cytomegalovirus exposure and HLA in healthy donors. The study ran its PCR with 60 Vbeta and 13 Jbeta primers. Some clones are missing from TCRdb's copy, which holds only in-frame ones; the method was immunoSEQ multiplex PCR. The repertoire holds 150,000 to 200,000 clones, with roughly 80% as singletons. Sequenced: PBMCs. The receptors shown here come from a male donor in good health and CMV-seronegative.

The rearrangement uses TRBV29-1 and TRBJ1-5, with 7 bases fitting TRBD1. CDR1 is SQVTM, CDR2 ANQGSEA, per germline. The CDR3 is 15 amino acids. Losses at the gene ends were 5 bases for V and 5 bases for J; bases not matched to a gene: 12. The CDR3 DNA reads TGCAGCGTTTTACTGGACAGGACCAGTGATCAGCCCCAGCATTTT. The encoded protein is CSVLLDRTSDQPQHF.

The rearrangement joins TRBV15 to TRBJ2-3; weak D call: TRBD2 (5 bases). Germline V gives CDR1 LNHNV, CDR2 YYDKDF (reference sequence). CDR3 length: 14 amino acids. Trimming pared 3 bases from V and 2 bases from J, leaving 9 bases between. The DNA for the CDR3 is TGTGCCACCAGCAGTCGGGGTTCCACAGATACGCAGTATTTT. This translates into CATSSRGSTDTQYF.

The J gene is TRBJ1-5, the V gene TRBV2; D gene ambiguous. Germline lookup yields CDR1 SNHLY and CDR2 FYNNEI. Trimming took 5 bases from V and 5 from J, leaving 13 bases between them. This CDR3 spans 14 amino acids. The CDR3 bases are TGTGCCAGCAGTCCGGGGTACGCCTATCAGCCCCAGCATTTT. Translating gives CASSPGYAYQPQHF.

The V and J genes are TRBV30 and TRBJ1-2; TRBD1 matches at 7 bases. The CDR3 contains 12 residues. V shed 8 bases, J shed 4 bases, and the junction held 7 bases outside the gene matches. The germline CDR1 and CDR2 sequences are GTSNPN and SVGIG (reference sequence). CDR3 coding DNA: TGTGCCCTTCAGACAGGGTCCTATGGCTACACCTTC. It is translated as CALQTGSYGYTF.

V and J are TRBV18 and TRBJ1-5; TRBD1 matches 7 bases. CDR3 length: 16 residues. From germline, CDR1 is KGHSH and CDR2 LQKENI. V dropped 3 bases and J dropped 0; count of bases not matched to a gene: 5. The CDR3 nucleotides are TGTGCCAGCTCACCTGGACAGGTTTATAGCAATCAGCCCCAGCATTTT. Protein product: CASSPGQVYSNQPQHF. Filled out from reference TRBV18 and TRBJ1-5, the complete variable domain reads NAGVMQNPRHLVRRRGQEARLRCSPMKGHSHVYWYRQLPEEGLKFMVYLQKENIIDESGMPKERFSAEFPKEGPSILRIQQVVRGDSAAYFCASSPGQVYSNQPQHFGDGTRLSIL.

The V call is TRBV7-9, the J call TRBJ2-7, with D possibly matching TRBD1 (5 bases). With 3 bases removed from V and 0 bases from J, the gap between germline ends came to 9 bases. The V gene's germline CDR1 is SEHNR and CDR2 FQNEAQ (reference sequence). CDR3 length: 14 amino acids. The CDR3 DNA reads TGTGCCAGCAGCTTTGGGGCGACCTCCTACGAGCAGTACTTC. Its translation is CASSFGATSYEQYF.

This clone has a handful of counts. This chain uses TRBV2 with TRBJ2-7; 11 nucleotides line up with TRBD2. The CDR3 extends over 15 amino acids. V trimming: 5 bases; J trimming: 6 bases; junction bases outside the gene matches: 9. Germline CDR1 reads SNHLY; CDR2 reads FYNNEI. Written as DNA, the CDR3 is TGTGCCAGCAGTTCCCGTCTAGCGGGAGGACCCGAGCAGTACTTC. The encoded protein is CASSSRLAGGPEQYF. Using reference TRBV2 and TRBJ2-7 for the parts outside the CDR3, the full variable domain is EPEVTQTPSHQVTQMGQEVILRCVPISNHLYFYWYRQILGQKVEFLVSFYNNEISEKSEIFDDQFSVERPDGSNFTLKIRSTKLEDSAMYFCASSSRLAGGPEQYFGPGTRLTVT.

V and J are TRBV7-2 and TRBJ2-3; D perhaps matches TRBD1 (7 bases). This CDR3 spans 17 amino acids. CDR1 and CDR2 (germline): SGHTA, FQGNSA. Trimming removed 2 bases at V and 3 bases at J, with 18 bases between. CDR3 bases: TGTGCCAGCAGCTTACGCAGGGGGGCCACTTTTACAGATACGCAGTATTTT. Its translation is CASSLRRGATFTDTQYF. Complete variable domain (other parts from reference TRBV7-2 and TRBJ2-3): GAGVSQSPSNKVTEKGKDVELRCDPISGHTALYWYRQSLGQGLEFLIYFQGNSAPDKSGLPSDRFSAERTGGSVSTLTIQRTQQEDSAVYLCASSLRRGATFTDTQYFGPGTRLTVL.

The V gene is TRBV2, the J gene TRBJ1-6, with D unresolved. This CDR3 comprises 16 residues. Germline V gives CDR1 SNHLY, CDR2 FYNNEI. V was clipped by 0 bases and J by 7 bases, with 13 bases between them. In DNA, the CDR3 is TGTGCCAGCAGTGAAGCGCTAGCAGTACCGAATTCACCCCTCCACTTT. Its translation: CASSEALAVPNSPLHF.